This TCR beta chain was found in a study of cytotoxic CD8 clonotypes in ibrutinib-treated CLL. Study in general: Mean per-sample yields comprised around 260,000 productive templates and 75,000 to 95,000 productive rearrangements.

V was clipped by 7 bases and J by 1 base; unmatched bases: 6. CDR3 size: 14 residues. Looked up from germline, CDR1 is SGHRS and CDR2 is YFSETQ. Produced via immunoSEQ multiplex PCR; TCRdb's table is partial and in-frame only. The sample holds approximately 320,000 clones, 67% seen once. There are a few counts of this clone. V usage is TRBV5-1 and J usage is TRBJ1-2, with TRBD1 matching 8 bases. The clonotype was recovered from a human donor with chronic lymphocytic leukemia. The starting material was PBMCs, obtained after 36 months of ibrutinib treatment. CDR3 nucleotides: TGCGCCAGCCGCGGACAGGGAGGTAACTATGGCTACACCTTC. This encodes CASRGQGGNYGYTF.